These 27 T cell receptor beta chains were all obtained from the same sample, sequenced in a study of blood T cell repertoires in COVID-19. Data came from immunoSEQ multiplex PCR; TCRdb stores just in-frame clones and leaves some out. The profile shows some 260,000 clones, approximately 90% of them singletons. The sequenced material came from peripheral blood. All receptors derive from a woman aged 40 to 49 who had recovered from COVID-19.

This chain joins TRBV7-8 and TRBJ1-5; 7 nucleotides match TRBD1. The V gene's germline CDR1 is SGHVS and CDR2 FQNEAQ. This CDR3 comprises 15 residues. V was pared by 4 bases and J by 4 bases, with 7 bases of the junction left unmatched. CDR3 region: CASSSDRQGNQPQHF. In DNA form, the CDR3 reads TGTGCCAGCAGCTCCGACCGACAGGGTAATCAGCCCCAGCATTTT.

Here the CDR3 reads CASTPGTGWSTGELFF. The CDR3 DNA is TGTGCCAGCACCCCCGGGACAGGGTGGAGCACCGGGGAGCTGTTTTTT. The rearrangement uses TRBV27 and TRBJ2-2; 9 positions match TRBD1. The CDR3 extends over 16 amino acids. From germline, CDR1 is MNHEY and CDR2 SMNVEV (reference sequence). V shed 7 bases and J 4 bases; nucleotides not matched to a gene: 10.

This clone showed up just once. The rearrangement uses TRBV27 and TRBJ2-7, with unresolved D. V dropped 8 bases and J dropped 3 bases, with 11 bases sitting between them. Looked up from germline, CDR1 is MNHEY and CDR2 is SMNVEV (reference sequence). This CDR3 has 12 amino acids. CDR3 sequence: CASATPHYEQYF. The CDR3, as DNA: TGTGCCAGCGCGACTCCCCACTACGAGCAGTACTTC.

V gene TRBV9 combines with J gene TRBJ1-2, with TRBD1 matching 9 bases. CDR1 SGDLS and CDR2 YYNGEE come from the germline V gene. CDR3 length equals 18 residues. V lost 4 bases and J lost 2; bases outside the gene matches: 15. CDR3 amino acids: CASSPSPRRDRANYGYTF. The CDR3, as DNA: TGTGCCAGCAGCCCCTCGCCGAGACGGGACAGGGCAAACTATGGCTACACCTTC.

The CDR3 is CASSLGQGTRPQHF. The CDR3 nucleotides read TGTGCCAGCAGCTTGGGACAGGGCACTCGGCCCCAGCATTTT. V and J are TRBV5-6 and TRBJ1-5, with 7 positions matching TRBD1. Germline V gives CDR1 SGHDT, CDR2 YYEEEE. V dropped 0 bases and J dropped 9; count of bases not matched to a gene: 6. The CDR3 is made up of 14 amino acids. Full variable domain (missing parts from reference TRBV5-6 and TRBJ1-5): DAGVTQSPTHLIKTRGQQVTLRCSPKSGHDTVSWYQQALGQGPQFIFQYYEEEERQRGNFPDRFSGHQFPNYSSELNVNALLLGDSALYLCASSLGQGTRPQHFGDGTRLSIL.

The gene calls are TRBV15 and TRBJ1-5, with 10 nucleotides matching TRBD1. Germline CDR1 is LNHNV and CDR2 is YYDKDF (reference sequence). The J segment lost 7 bases and the V segment lost 0 bases, leaving 9 bases of the junction unmatched. The CDR3 runs 17 residues. The chain's CDR3 is CATSRDGGTGVLQPQHF. The CDR3 DNA sequence: TGTGCCACCAGCAGAGATGGGGGGACAGGGGTATTACAGCCCCAGCATTTT.

The chain couples TRBV25-1 to TRBJ1-1; D perhaps matches TRBD1 (5 bases). CDR3 length: 15 amino acids. V was cut by 0 bases and J by 0 bases, with 8 bases left in between. Germline V gene data show CDR1 as MGHDK and CDR2 as SYGVNS. CDR3 region: CASSEYRGMNTEAFF. The CDR3 DNA is TGTGCCAGCAGTGAATATAGGGGCATGAACACTGAAGCTTTCTTT.

This clone was recorded once. The chain carries TRBV27 and TRBJ1-2; TRBD1 might be the D (6 bases). The germline gives CDR1 MNHEY, CDR2 SMNVEV (reference sequence). V was cut by 8 bases and J by 2 bases, with 21 bases left in between. The CDR3 contains 16 residues. CDR3 sequence reads: CASRGAYREGNYGYTF. In DNA, the CDR3 is TGTGCCAGCCGGGGGGCCTACAGGGAGGGGAACTATGGCTACACCTTC.

V and J are TRBV7-2 and TRBJ2-7, with TRBD2 matching over 9 bases. V gave up 5 bases and J gave up 5 bases; unmatched junction bases: 1. The germline V gene has CDR1 SGHTA and CDR2 FQGNSA. The CDR3 totals 12 residues. This CDR3 reads CASSAGGHEQYF. The CDR3 DNA is TGTGCCAGCAGCGCGGGGGGGCACGAGCAGTACTTC.

The chain has TRBV6-5 and TRBJ2-3; 13 nucleotides align to TRBD2. The CDR3 totals 14 residues. The junction had 3 bases not matched to a gene; V was cut back by 7 bases and J by 5 bases. The V gene's germline CDR1 is MNHEY and CDR2 SVGAGI. Here the CDR3 reads CASTLAGGGDTQYF. CDR3 in DNA: TGTGCCAGCACACTAGCGGGAGGGGGAGATACGCAGTATTTT.

The DNA of the CDR3 is TGCGCCAGCAGCCAAGAGGGAGCGGACCAAGAGACCCAGTACTTC. This encodes CASSQEGADQETQYF. This rearrangement joins TRBV4-3 to TRBJ2-5, with D maybe TRBD2 (5 bases). Per the germline V gene, CDR1 is LGHNA and CDR2 is YSLEER. V lost 0 bases to trimming and J lost 0 bases, with 8 bases between them. This CDR3 comprises 15 residues.

V is TRBV24-1 and J is TRBJ2-5; 9 bases are shared with TRBD2. Looked up from germline, CDR1 is KGHDR and CDR2 is SFDVKD. J gave up 5 bases and V 8 bases, and 5 bases lay outside the gene matches. The CDR3 runs to 13 residues. This CDR3 is CATTASGTETQYF. In DNA form, the CDR3 reads TGTGCCACCACCGCTAGCGGGACGGAGACCCAGTACTTC.

The J gene is TRBJ2-7, the V gene TRBV7-6; 13 nucleotides line up with TRBD2. The CDR3 loop spans 15 amino acids. With 5 bases clipped from V and 6 bases from J, the junction kept 7 bases outside the gene matches. Germline V gives CDR1 SGHVS, CDR2 FNYEAQ. The CDR3 is CASSPPLAGGGEQYF. The CDR3 bases are TGTGCCAGCAGCCCCCCACTAGCGGGAGGGGGCGAGCAGTACTTC.

Only one count was recorded for this clone. This rearrangement joins TRBV7-9 to TRBJ1-2; D is undetermined. Trimming took 3 bases from V and 4 from J, leaving 6 bases between them. Germline-derived CDR1 and CDR2 are SEHNR and FQNEAQ (reference sequence). The length of the CDR3 is 12 residues. As DNA, the CDR3 is TGTGCCAGCAGCTTCCAGGCCTATGGCTACACCTTC. Translation: CASSFQAYGYTF.

The chain recombines TRBV19 with TRBJ2-7; TRBD1 agrees at 11 bases. CDR3 length: 14 amino acids. Per germline, CDR1 LNHDA and CDR2 SQIVND (reference sequence). The J segment lost 3 bases and the V segment lost 5 bases, leaving 3 bases of the junction unmatched. Written as DNA, the CDR3 is TGTGCCAGTAGTTGGGGGACAGGGGGCTACGAGCAGTACTTC. The encoded protein is CASSWGTGGYEQYF.

The chain combines TRBV30 with TRBJ2-1; D is perhaps TRBD2 (5 bases). The CDR3 consists of 12 residues. V was trimmed by 0 bases and J by 12 bases, leaving 12 bases between them. Germline assignment: CDR1 GTSNPN and CDR2 SVGIG (reference sequence). The CDR3 nucleotides are TGTGCCTGGAGTGTAGATGGCCGGGGGCAGTTCTTC. It specifies CAWSVDGRGQFF. Combining the CDR3 with reference TRBV30 and TRBJ2-1 gives the whole variable domain SQTIHQWPATLVQPVGSPLSLECTVEGTSNPNLYWYRQAAGRGLQLLFYSVGIGQISSEVPQNLSASRPQDRQFILSSKKLLLSDSGFYLCAWSVDGRGQFFGPGTRLTVL.

The rearrangement links TRBV5-1 to TRBJ2-5; 8 nucleotides agree with TRBD2. This CDR3 comprises 17 residues. Germline trimming cut 5 bases from V and 5 bases from J; bases unmatched to any gene: 17. Looked up from germline, CDR1 is SGHRS and CDR2 is YFSETQ. The CDR3 here is CASRRGHQAGGGETQYF. CDR3 DNA sequence: TGCGCCAGCAGAAGGGGCCACCAGGCGGGAGGTGGGGAGACCCAGTACTTC.

This clone was counted a few times. The J gene is TRBJ2-2, the V gene TRBV30; TRBD2 matches 13 bases. Losses at the gene ends were 3 bases for V and 4 bases for J; bases not matched to a gene: 11. CDR3 length: 18 amino acids. Germline V CDR1 and CDR2: GTSNPN, SVGIG (reference sequence). CDR3 protein: CAWRPQTSGRWGTGELFF. The CDR3 nucleotides read TGTGCCTGGAGACCACAGACTAGCGGGAGGTGGGGCACCGGGGAGCTGTTTTTT.

The gene calls are TRBV4-2 and TRBJ2-1; D call uncertain. The CDR3 length is 14 residues. Germline CDR1 reads LGHNA; CDR2 reads YNFKEQ. V was trimmed by 6 bases and J by 5 bases, leaving 14 bases between them. CDR3 residues: CASRPDSLHNEQFF. The CDR3 DNA sequence: TGTGCCAGCAGACCAGACTCACTTCACAATGAGCAGTTCTTC.

The gene calls are TRBV19 and TRBJ1-2; D gene unclear. CDR3 size: 13 residues. The germline V gene has CDR1 LNHDA and CDR2 SQIVND (reference sequence). The V and J ends lost 3 bases and 4 bases respectively, with 9 bases between them. The CDR3 here is CASSILGSYGYTF. The DNA of the CDR3 is TGTGCCAGTAGTATTCTCGGTAGCTATGGCTACACCTTC.

V is TRBV9 and J is TRBJ2-3; D is undetermined. Deletions cut 0 bases from V and 0 bases from J, with 11 bases between. The CDR3 length is 16 residues. The germline V gene encodes CDR1 SGDLS and CDR2 YYNGEE. The DNA of the CDR3 is TGTGCCAGCAGCGTAGCTCCCGGAGCCAGCACAGATACGCAGTATTTT. Protein product: CASSVAPGASTDTQYF.

This clone occurred once. The CDR3 here is CASRLGHANTGELFF. The CDR3 coding sequence is TGTGCCAGCAGGCTGGGGCACGCGAACACCGGGGAGCTGTTTTTT. V usage is TRBV9 and J usage is TRBJ2-2, with D possibly TRBD1 on 5 matching bases. This CDR3 region has 15 residues. The V and J ends lost 5 bases and 0 bases respectively, with 11 bases between them. Germline lookup yields CDR1 SGDLS and CDR2 YYNGEE.

J is TRBJ2-4 and V is TRBV21-1; TRBD2, as called in the table, went unchecked against the DNA. TRBV21-1 is a pseudogene locus. The CDR3 runs to 15 residues. The CDR3 sequence: CATDWVGLAKNIQYF. Here the CDR3 DNA reads TGTGCCACCGACTGGGTCGGGTTAGCCAAAAACATTCAGTACTTC.

The chain is built from TRBV4-1 and TRBJ1-2; D gene uncertain. Germline CDR1 is MGHRA and CDR2 is YSYEKL. This CDR3 is 15 amino acids long. The germline V and J ends were trimmed by 0 bases and 2 bases, with 10 bases remaining between them. The DNA of the CDR3 is TGCGCCAGCAGCCAAGAGATCGCCGGGAACTATGGCTACACCTTC. It is translated as CASSQEIAGNYGYTF.

The chain carries TRBV27 and TRBJ2-7, with TRBD2 matching 8 bases. The CDR3 is 17 residues long. CDR1 and CDR2 (germline): MNHEY, SMNVEV (reference sequence). Germline trimming cut 6 bases from V and 0 bases from J; bases unmatched to any gene: 13. CDR3 DNA sequence: TGTGCCAGCAGGGTCGGGAGGGTCCCCCAGAGCTCCTACGAGCAGTACGTC. It specifies CASRVGRVPQSSYEQYV.

This clone has only one observation. This sequence joins TRBV7-9 and TRBJ1-4; D is perhaps TRBD1 (6 bases). The CDR3 is made up of 14 amino acids. V shed 1 base and J shed 8 bases, with 11 bases lying between them. CDR1 and CDR2 (germline): SEHNR, FQNEAQ (reference sequence). CDR3 protein: CASSLEGVLEKLFF. In nucleotides, the CDR3 is TGTGCCAGCAGCTTAGAGGGGGTACTCGAAAAACTGTTTTTT.

This clone appeared once. The chain joins TRBV7-8 to TRBJ2-1; D not certain. The CDR3 length is 14 residues. CDR1 and CDR2 from the germline V gene are SGHVS and FQNEAQ. The germline V and J ends were trimmed by 3 bases and 9 bases, with 15 bases remaining between them. DNA of the CDR3: TGTGCCAGCAGCTTCCTCCCCGCTGGCGGTGAGCAGTTCTTC. It encodes CASSFLPAGGEQFF. The entire variable domain, with the rest obtained from reference TRBV7-8 and TRBJ2-1, is as follows: GAGVSQSPRYKVAKRGQDVALRCDPISGHVSLFWYQQALGQGPEFLTYFQNEAQLDKSGLPSDRFFAERPEGSVSTLKIQRTQQEDSAVYLCASSFLPAGGEQFFGPGTRLTVL.